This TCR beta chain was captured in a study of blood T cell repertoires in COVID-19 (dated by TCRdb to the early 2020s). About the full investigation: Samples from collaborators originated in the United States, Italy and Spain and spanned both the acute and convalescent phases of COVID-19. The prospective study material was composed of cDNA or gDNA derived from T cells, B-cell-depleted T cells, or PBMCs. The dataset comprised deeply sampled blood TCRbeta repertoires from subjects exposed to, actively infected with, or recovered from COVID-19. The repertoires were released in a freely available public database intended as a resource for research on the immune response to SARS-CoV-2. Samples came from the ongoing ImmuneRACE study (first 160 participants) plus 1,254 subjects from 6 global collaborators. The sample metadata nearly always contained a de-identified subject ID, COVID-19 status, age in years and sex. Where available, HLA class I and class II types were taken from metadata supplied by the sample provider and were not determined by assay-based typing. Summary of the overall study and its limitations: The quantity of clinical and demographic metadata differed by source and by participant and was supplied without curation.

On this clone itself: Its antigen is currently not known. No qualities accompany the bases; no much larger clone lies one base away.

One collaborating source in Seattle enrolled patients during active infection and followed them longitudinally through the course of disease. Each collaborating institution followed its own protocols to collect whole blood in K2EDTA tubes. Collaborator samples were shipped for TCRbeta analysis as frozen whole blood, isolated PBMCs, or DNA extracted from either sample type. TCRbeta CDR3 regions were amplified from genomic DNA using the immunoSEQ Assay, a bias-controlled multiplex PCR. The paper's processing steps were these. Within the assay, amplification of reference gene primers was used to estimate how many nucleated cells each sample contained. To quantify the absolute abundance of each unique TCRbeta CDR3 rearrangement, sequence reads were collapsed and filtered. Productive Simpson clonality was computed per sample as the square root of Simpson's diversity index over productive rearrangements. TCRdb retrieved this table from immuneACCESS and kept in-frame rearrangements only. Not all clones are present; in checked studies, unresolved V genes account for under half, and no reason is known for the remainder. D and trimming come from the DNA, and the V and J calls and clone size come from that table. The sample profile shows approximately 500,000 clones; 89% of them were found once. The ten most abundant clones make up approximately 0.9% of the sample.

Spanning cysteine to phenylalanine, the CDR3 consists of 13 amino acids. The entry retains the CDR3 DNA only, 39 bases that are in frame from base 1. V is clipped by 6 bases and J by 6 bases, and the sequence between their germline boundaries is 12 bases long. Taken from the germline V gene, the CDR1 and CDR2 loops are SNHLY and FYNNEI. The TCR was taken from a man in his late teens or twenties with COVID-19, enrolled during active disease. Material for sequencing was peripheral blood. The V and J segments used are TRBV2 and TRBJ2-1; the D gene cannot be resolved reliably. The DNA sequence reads TGTGCCAGCAGCCCTAACAGTCTCAATGAGCAGTTCTTC. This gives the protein CASSPNSLNEQFF.